Sequencing of this T cell receptor (beta chain) was carried out in a study of cytomegalovirus exposure and HLA in healthy donors. Study-wide background: Per a later analysis, the roughly 670 first-cohort and fewer than 150 validation repertoires shared one platform. Study-level points and caveats: It was 164 TCR beta chains that were listed as cytomegalovirus-associated. The majority of TCR sequences were rare, yet some public TCRs appeared in many donors.

These donors were members of the roughly 130-subject validation cohort, a group separate from the roughly 670-subject first cohort. The CDR3 runs to 10 residues. Trimming cost V 4 bases and J 13 bases, with 8 bases left between them. The germline gives CDR1 SNHLY, CDR2 FYNNEI. Worth noting for this clone: Its specificity is unknown.

Profiling relied on immunoSEQ multiplex PCR, and the TCRdb table lists in-frame clones only, not all of them. Among about 130,000 clones listed, approximately 94% were seen once. Sequencing was carried out using PBMCs. This sequence was found in a man younger than 35 in good health and CMV-seropositive. The rearrangement joins TRBV2 to TRBJ2-1; D is undetermined. CDR3 in DNA: TGTGCCAGCAGTGGAGTAGTCCAGTTCTTC. This translates into CASSGVVQFF.